Below, 10 T cell receptor beta chains from the same sample are listed, as sequenced in a study of regulatory T cells in long-lasting Graves disease. Described time point: newly diagnosed GD, antithyroid drugs for less than 3 months. Scientists built the TCR library using RNA that was extracted from PBMCs. For TCR beta, libraries came from iRepertoire HTBI primers and Arm-PCR of CDR3 regions. Each CDR3 protein gets one entry after TCRdb re-called the multiplex PCR reads with MiXCR. The top ten hold around 19% of the sample, which has about 620,000 distinct CDR3 sequences, 15% to 20% seen once. These data were also reused for a study on T cells in Graves' hyperthyroidism and ophthalmopathy.

Source: peripheral blood mononuclear cells (PBMCs), taken at new diagnosis, from a patient treated with antithyroid drugs. The receptors come from a woman aged 25-40 years with Graves disease.

This clonotype showed up just a few times. V is TRBV3-1 and J is TRBJ1-1; a weak D match, TRBD1 (5 bases). Trimming took 3 bases from V and 7 from J, leaving 9 bases between them. Germline V gene data show CDR1 as LGHDT and CDR2 as YNNKEL (reference sequence). The CDR3 is 12 amino acids. The CDR3 DNA reads TGTGCCAGCAGCCAGAGGGGATATGAAGCTTTCTTT. Its protein is CASSQRGYEAFF. The complete variable domain, with remaining parts taken from reference TRBV3-1 and TRBJ1-1, reads DTAVSQTPKYLVTQMGNDKSIKCEQNLGHDTMYWYKQDSKKFLKIMFSYNNKELIINETVPNRFSPKSPDKAHLNLHINSLELGDSAVYFCASSQRGYEAFFGQGTRLTVV.

This clonotype came up many times. This rearrangement joins TRBV7-2 to TRBJ1-5, with unresolved D. The CDR3 is 13 amino acids. Trimming removed 5 bases from V and 4 bases from J, with 9 bases in between. Looked up from germline, CDR1 is SGHTA and CDR2 is FQGNSA. The CDR3: CASSGSLNQPQHF. In DNA, the CDR3 is TGTGCCAGCAGCGGCAGCTTAAATCAGCCCCAGCATTTT.

This clonotype was observed many times. The chain combines TRBV6-5 with TRBJ1-1, with D hard to call. CDR3 length: 13 residues. Germline loops: CDR1 MNHEY, CDR2 SVGAGI. V lost 3 bases and J 4 bases, leaving 9 bases between the germline ends. The CDR3 bases are TGTGCCAGCAGTTATCGGGATGTCACTGAAGCTTTCTTT. Residues: CASSYRDVTEAFF.

The rearrangement uses TRBV4-1 and TRBJ2-3, with 7 bases matching TRBD2. Unmatched junction bases numbered 15, after V lost 1 base and J lost 2 bases. From germline, CDR1 is MGHRA and CDR2 YSYEKL. The CDR3 runs 19 residues. The CDR3 here is CASSQGVRGGRGDTDTQYF. DNA of the CDR3: TGCGCCAGCAGCCAAGGGGTTAGAGGCGGGAGAGGGGACACAGATACGCAGTATTTT.

The genes are TRBV20-1 and TRBJ1-1; no firm D call. CDR3 size: 14 residues. Germline values: CDR1 DFQATT, CDR2 SNEGSKA (reference sequence). Trimming shortened V by 0 bases and J by 1 base, and 9 bases separated the two germline ends. The CDR3 reads CSARDYRGNTEAFF. The CDR3 DNA sequence: TGCAGTGCTAGAGATTATCGCGGGAACACTGAAGCTTTCTTT.

This clonotype showed up many times. CDR3 coding DNA: TGTGCCAGCAGTGCGGTGGGATCACCCCTCCACTTT. Translating gives CASSAVGSPLHF. The V call is TRBV28, the J call TRBJ1-6; D not certain. Germline CDR1 reads MDHEN; CDR2 reads SYDVKM. V was trimmed by 5 bases and J by 10 bases, leaving 9 bases between them. CDR3 size: 12 residues.

This clonotype was observed once. The rearrangement links TRBV9 to TRBJ1-1; D may be TRBD1 (6 bases). CDR1 SGDLS and CDR2 YYNGEE come from the germline V gene. Trimming pared 0 bases from V and 7 bases from J, leaving 13 bases between. The CDR3 contains 14 residues. The DNA of the CDR3 is TGTGCCAGCAGCGTAGCTCAGTCAGGGGTTGAAGCTTTCTTT. Its protein is CASSVAQSGVEAFF.

This clonotype showed up many times. The chain couples TRBV12-3 or TRBV12-4 to TRBJ1-5, with 8 bases matching TRBD1. V dropped 7 bases and J dropped 3; count of bases not matched to a gene: 5. CDR3 length: 14 residues. CDR3 region: CASTADRVNQPQHF. The CDR3 DNA reads TGTGCCAGCACCGCGGACAGGGTCAATCAGCCCCAGCATTTT.

This clonotype has more than one count but fewer than ten. The rearrangement joins TRBV6-1 to TRBJ2-1; possible D gene TRBD1, 8 bases. Germline V CDR1 and CDR2: MNHNS, SASEGT. V shed 5 bases and J shed 4 bases, with 18 bases lying between them. The CDR3 totals 16 residues. CDR3 nucleotide sequence: TGTGCCAGCAGTCCATTAACAGGGGGGGATTACAATGAGCAGTTCTTC. It yields the protein CASSPLTGGDYNEQFF.

This clonotype was detected many times. The chain combines TRBV6-1 with TRBJ1-1; a possible D gene is TRBD1 (6 bases). V lost 6 bases and J lost 3, with 14 bases in between. Germline CDR1 MNHNS, CDR2 SASEGT. The CDR3 is made up of 14 amino acids. The CDR3 DNA sequence: TGTGCCAGCAGCCTACTGGAGGGGGACACTGAAGCTTTCTTT. This gives the protein CASSLLEGDTEAFF.